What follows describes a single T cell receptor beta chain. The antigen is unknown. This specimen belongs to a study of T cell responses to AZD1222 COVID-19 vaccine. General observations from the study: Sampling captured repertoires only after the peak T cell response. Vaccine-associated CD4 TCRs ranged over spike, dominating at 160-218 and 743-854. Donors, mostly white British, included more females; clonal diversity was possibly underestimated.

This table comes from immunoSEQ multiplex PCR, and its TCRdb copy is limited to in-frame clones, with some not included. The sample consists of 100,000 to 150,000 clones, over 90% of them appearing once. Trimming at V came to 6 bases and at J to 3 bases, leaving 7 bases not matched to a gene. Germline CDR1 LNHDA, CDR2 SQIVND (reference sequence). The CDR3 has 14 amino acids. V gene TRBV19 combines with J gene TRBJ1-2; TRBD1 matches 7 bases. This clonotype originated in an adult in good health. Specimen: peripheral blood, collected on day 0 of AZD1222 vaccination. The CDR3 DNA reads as TGTGCCAGTAGACTACAGGGGAGAGACTATGGCTACACCTTC. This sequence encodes CASRLQGRDYGYTF.